This T cell receptor (beta chain) was identified in a study of T cells in Graves' hyperthyroidism and ophthalmopathy. Study-level points and caveats: Blood also showed most of the thyroid clonotypes that were expanded above 0.001.

Amplification targeted TCR beta CDR3 regions from RNA transcripts. RT-PCR in the first round (using the HTBI primer set) targeted the TCR CDR3. TCRdb re-analysed the multiplex PCR reads in MiXCR, keeping a single row per CDR3 protein. Of fewer than 200,000 distinct CDR3 sequences detected, 17% appear once; the ten largest clones hold around 29%. Many counts were recorded for this clonotype. Its cognate antigen is unknown. Between the trimmed V and J ends, which lost 6 bases and 3 bases, there was a span of 16 bases. CDR1 SEHNR and CDR2 FQNEAQ come from the germline V gene (reference sequence). The CDR3 loop spans 15 amino acids.

The TCR sequence derives from a woman aged 45-65 years with Graves' hyperthyroidism. The chain recombines TRBV7-9 with TRBJ2-3; D might be TRBD1 or TRBD2, each matching 6 bases. Specimen: blood. CDR3 sequence: CASRYSRGVTDTQYF. The CDR3 DNA sequence: TGTGCCAGCAGATACTCGAGGGGGGTTACAGATACGCAGTATTTT. The entire variable domain, with the rest obtained from reference TRBV7-9 and TRBJ2-3, is as follows: DTGVSQNPRHKITKRGQNVTFRCDPISEHNRLYWYRQTLGQGPEFLTYFQNEAQLEKSRLLSDRFSAERPKGSFSTLEIQRTEQGDSAMYLCASRYSRGVTDTQYFGPGTRLTVL.